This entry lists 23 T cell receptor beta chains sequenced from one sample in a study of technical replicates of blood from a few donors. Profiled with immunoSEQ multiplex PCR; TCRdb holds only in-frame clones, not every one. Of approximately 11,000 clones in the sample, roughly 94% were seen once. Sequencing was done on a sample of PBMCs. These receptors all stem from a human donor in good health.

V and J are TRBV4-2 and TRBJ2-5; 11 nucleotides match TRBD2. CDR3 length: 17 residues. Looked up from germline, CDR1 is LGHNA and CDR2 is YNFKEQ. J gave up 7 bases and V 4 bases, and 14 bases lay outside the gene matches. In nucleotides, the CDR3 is TGTGCCAGCAGCCGATCCCTAGCGGGAGGATTCGGTGCGACCCAGTACTTC. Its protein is CASSRSLAGGFGATQYF.

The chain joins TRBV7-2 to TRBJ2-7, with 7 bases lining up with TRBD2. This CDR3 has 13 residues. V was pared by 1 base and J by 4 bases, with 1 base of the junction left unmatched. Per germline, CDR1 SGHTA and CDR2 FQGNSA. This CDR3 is CASSLVGGYEQYF. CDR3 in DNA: TGTGCCAGCAGCTTAGTGGGGGGGTACGAGCAGTACTTC.

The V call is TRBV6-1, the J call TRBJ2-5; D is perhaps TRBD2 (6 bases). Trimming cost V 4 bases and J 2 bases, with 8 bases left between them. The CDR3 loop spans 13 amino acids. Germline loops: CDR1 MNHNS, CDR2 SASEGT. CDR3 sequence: CASSAREQETQYF. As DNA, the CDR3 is TGTGCCAGCAGTGCCCGGGAGCAAGAGACCCAGTACTTC.

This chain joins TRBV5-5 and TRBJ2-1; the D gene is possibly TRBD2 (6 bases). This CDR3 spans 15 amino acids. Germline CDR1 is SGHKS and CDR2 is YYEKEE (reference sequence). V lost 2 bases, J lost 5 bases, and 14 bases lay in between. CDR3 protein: CASSFSGRGNNEQFF. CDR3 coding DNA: TGTGCCAGCAGCTTTTCAGGGCGGGGTAACAATGAGCAGTTCTTC.

CDR3 nucleotide sequence: TGTGCCAGCGGGTCTGACCCTACAGGGACGAACTACTACGAGCAGTACTTC. This codes for CASGSDPTGTNYYEQYF. The chain has TRBV28 and TRBJ2-7; a possible D gene is TRBD1 (6 bases). The CDR3 length is 17 residues. From germline, CDR1 is MDHEN and CDR2 SYDVKM. V was cut by 8 bases and J by 3 bases, with 26 bases left in between.

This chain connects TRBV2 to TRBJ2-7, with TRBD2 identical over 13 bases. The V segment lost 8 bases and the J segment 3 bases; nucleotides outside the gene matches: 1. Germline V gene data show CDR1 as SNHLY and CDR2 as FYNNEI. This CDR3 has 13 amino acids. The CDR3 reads CASGTSGNYEQYF. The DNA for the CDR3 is TGTGCCAGCGGGACTAGCGGGAACTACGAGCAGTACTTC.

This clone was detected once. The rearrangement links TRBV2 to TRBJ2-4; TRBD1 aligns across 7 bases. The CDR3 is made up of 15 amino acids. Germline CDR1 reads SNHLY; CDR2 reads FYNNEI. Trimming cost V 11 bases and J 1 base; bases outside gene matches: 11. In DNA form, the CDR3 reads TGTGCCGGATCGTCAACAGGGGTGGCCAAAAACATTCAGTACTTC. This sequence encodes CAGSSTGVAKNIQYF.

CDR3 coding DNA: TGTGCCAGCAGATTGCGGGAGGCGGCCTACGAGCAGTACTTC. It encodes CASRLREAAYEQYF. The chain has TRBV11-1 and TRBJ2-7; TRBD2 matches at 8 bases. V gave up 6 bases and J gave up 2 bases; unmatched junction bases: 6. This CDR3 has 14 amino acids. Per germline, CDR1 SGHAT and CDR2 FQDESV (reference sequence).

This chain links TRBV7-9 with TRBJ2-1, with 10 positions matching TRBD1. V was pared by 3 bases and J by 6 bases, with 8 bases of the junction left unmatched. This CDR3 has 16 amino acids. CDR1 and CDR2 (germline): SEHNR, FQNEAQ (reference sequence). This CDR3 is CASSFEPGQGFNEQFF. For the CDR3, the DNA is TGTGCCAGCAGCTTCGAACCGGGACAGGGGTTCAATGAGCAGTTCTTC.

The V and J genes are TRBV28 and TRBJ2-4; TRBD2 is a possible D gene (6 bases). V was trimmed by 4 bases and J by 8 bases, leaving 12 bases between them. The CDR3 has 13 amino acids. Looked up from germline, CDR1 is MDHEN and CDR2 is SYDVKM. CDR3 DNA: TGTGCCAGCAGTTCGACTAGTTTTGACATTCAGTACTTC. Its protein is CASSSTSFDIQYF.

The CDR3 DNA sequence: TGTGCCAGCAGTTTATGGGGGGGACGCTCCTACGAGCAGTACTTC. This encodes CASSLWGGRSYEQYF. This sequence joins TRBV27 and TRBJ2-7; TRBD2 aligns across 7 bases. The trim removed 1 base at V and 0 bases at J, leaving 3 bases unmatched. This CDR3 comprises 15 residues. Germline assignment: CDR1 MNHEY and CDR2 SMNVEV (reference sequence).

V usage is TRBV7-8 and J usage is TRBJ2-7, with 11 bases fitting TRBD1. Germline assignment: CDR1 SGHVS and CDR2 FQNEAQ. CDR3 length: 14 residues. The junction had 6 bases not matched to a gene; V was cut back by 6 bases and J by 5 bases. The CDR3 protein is CASRPGTGGDEQYF. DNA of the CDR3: TGTGCCAGCAGACCGGGGACAGGGGGTGACGAGCAGTACTTC. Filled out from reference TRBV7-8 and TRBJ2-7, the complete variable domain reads GAGVSQSPRYKVAKRGQDVALRCDPISGHVSLFWYQQALGQGPEFLTYFQNEAQLDKSGLPSDRFFAERPEGSVSTLKIQRTQQEDSAVYLCASRPGTGGDEQYFGPGTRLTVT.

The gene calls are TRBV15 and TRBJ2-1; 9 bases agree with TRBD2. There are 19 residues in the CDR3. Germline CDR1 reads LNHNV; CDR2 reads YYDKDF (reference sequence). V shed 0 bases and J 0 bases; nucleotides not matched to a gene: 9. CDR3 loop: CATSRDQWGGRGSYNEQFF. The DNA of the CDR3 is TGTGCCACCAGCAGAGATCAGTGGGGCGGGAGGGGCTCCTACAATGAGCAGTTCTTC.

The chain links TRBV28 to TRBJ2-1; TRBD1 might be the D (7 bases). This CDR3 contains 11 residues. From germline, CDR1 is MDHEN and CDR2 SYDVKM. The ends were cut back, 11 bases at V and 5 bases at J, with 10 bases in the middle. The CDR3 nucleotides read TGTGCCGGGGGGACAGACAATGAGCAGTTCTTC. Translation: CAGGTDNEQFF. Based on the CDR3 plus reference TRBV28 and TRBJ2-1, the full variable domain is DVKVTQSSRYLVKRTGEKVFLECVQDMDHENMFWYRQDPGLGLRLIYFSYDVKMKEKGDIPEGYSVSREKKERFSLILESASTNQTSMYLCAGGTDNEQFFGPGTRLTVL.

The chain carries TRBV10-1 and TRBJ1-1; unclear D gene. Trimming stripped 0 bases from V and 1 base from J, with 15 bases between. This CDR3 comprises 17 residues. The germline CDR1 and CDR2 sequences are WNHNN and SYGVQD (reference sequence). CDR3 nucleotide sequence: TGCGCCAGCAGTGAGTCGATACTAGGACGGCCGAACACTGAAGCTTTCTTT. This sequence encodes CASSESILGRPNTEAFF.

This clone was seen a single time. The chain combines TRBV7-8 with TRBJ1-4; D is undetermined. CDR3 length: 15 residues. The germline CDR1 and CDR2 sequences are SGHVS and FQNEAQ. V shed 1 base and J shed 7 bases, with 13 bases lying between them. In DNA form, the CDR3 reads TGTGCCAGCAGCTTAGATCAGGTGCGGGGTGAAAAACTGTTTTTT. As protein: CASSLDQVRGEKLFF. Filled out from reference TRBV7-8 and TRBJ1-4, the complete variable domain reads GAGVSQSPRYKVAKRGQDVALRCDPISGHVSLFWYQQALGQGPEFLTYFQNEAQLDKSGLPSDRFFAERPEGSVSTLKIQRTQQEDSAVYLCASSLDQVRGEKLFFGSGTQLSVL.

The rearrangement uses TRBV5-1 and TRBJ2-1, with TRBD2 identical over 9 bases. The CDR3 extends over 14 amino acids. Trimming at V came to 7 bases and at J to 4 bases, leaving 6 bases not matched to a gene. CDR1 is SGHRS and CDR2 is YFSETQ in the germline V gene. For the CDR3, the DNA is TGCGCCAGCTCCCCCGCGGGAGGGTACAATGAGCAGTTCTTC. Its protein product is CASSPAGGYNEQFF. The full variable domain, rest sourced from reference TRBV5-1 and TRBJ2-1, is KAGVTQTPRYLIKTRGQQVTLSCSPISGHRSVSWYQQTPGQGLQFLFEYFSETQRNKGNFPGRFSGRQFSNSRSEMNVSTLELGDSALYLCASSPAGGYNEQFFGPGTRLTVL.

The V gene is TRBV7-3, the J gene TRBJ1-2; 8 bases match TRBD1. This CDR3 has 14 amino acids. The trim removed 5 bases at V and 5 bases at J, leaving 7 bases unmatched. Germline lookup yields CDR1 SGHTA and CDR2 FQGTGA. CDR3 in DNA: TGTGCCAGCAGCCCCCACAGGGGGGGGTATGGCTACACCTTC. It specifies CASSPHRGGYGYTF.

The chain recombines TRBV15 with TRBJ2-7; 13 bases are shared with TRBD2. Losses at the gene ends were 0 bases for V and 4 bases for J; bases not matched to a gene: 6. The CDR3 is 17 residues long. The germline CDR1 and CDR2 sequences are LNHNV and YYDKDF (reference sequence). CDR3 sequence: CATSRDRSTSGRYEQYF. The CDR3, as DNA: TGTGCCACCAGCAGAGATCGATCGACTAGCGGGAGGTACGAGCAGTACTTC.

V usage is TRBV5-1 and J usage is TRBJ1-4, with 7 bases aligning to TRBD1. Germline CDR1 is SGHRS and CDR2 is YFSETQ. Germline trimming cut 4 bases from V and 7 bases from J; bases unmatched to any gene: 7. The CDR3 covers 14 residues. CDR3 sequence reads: CASSIGHRGEKLFF. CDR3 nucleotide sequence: TGCGCCAGCAGCATAGGACACAGGGGTGAAAAACTGTTTTTT. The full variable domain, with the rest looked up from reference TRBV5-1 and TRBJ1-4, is KAGVTQTPRYLIKTRGQQVTLSCSPISGHRSVSWYQQTPGQGLQFLFEYFSETQRNKGNFPGRFSGRQFSNSRSEMNVSTLELGDSALYLCASSIGHRGEKLFFGSGTQLSVL.

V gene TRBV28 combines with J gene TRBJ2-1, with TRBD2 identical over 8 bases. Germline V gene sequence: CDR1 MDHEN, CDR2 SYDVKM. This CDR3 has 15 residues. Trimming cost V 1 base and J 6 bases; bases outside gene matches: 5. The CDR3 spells CASSLSGLDLNEQFF. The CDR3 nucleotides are TGTGCCAGCAGTTTATCGGGACTAGACCTCAATGAGCAGTTCTTC.

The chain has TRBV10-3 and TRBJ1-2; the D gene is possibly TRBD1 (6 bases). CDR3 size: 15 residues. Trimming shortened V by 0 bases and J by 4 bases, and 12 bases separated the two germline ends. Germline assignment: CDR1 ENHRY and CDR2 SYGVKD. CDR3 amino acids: CAISESGGAGYGYTF. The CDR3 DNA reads TGTGCCATCAGTGAGTCAGGGGGGGCTGGCTATGGCTACACCTTC.

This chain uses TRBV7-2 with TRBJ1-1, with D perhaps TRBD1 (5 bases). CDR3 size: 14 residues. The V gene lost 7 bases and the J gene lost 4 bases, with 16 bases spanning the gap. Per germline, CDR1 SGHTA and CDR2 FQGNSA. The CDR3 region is CASTFQTVGTEAFF. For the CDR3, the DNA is TGTGCCAGCACCTTCCAGACAGTGGGCACTGAAGCTTTCTTT.